These 25 T cell receptor beta chains originate from one sample sequenced in a study of regulatory T cells in long-lasting Graves disease. Described time point: newly diagnosed GD, antithyroid drugs for less than 3 months. Scientists built the TCR library using RNA that was extracted from PBMCs. Arm-PCR of CDR3 regions with iRepertoire HTBI primers generated TCR beta libraries. TCRdb ran MiXCR on the multiplex PCR reads and lists one entry per CDR3 protein. Of under 450,000 distinct CDR3 sequences in the sample, about a sixth are singletons; the top ten hold about 19%. These same records also appear under a second study, on T cells in Graves' hyperthyroidism and ophthalmopathy.

Sequencing was performed on peripheral blood mononuclear cells (PBMCs), taken at new diagnosis, from a patient treated with antithyroid drugs. All receptors come from a woman between 18 and 29 years old with Graves disease.

This clonotype was observed at least ten times. The chain carries TRBV5-1 and TRBJ1-1; D gene unclear. Germline V lookup: CDR1 SGHRS, CDR2 YFSETQ. V lost 4 bases, J lost 4 bases, and 17 bases lay in between. The CDR3 consists of 15 residues. This CDR3 is CASSPGGREGTEAFF. The CDR3 nucleotides are TGCGCCAGCAGCCCGGGCGGCCGGGAGGGCACTGAAGCTTTCTTT.

A few counts support this clonotype. V and J are TRBV6-1 and TRBJ2-2, with 12 bases lining up with TRBD2. The CDR3 length is 16 residues. Germline assignment: CDR1 MNHNS and CDR2 SASEGT. V was clipped by 5 bases and J by 7 bases; unmatched bases: 8. The CDR3 here is CASSPRLAGDLGELFF. In DNA form, the CDR3 reads TGTGCCAGCAGTCCCCGACTAGCGGGAGACCTCGGGGAGCTGTTTTTT.

There are many counts of this clonotype. The genes are TRBV28 and TRBJ2-3, with TRBD1 matching over 7 bases. Trimming took 6 bases from V and 4 from J; bases not matched to a gene: 4. The CDR3 is 13 residues long. CDR1 MDHEN and CDR2 SYDVKM come from the germline V gene. The CDR3 reads CASSRQGPDTQYF. The CDR3 coding sequence is TGTGCCAGCAGCCGACAGGGCCCAGATACGCAGTATTTT.

This chain connects TRBV6-1 to TRBJ1-5; the match to TRBD1 covers 7 bases. CDR3 size: 13 residues. The J segment lost 5 bases and the V segment lost 6 bases, leaving 4 bases of the junction unmatched. Per germline, CDR1 MNHNS and CDR2 SASEGT. The CDR3 loop reads CASRRGQDQPQHF. For the CDR3, the DNA is TGTGCCAGCAGAAGGGGGCAGGATCAGCCCCAGCATTTT.

The chain has TRBV7-9 and TRBJ2-3; possible D gene TRBD1, 5 bases. This CDR3 contains 14 residues. Looked up from germline, CDR1 is SEHNR and CDR2 is FQNEAQ (reference sequence). V was cut by 4 bases and J by 0 bases, with 8 bases left in between. CDR3 in amino acids: CASSSRASTDTQYF. The CDR3 DNA reads as TGTGCCAGCAGCTCCAGGGCCAGCACAGATACGCAGTATTTT.

Comments on this clonotype: Lacking the conserved final phenylalanine or tryptophan, this CDR3 likely reflects a read error. The V call is TRBV15, the J call TRBJ1-2; TRBD1 aligns across 9 bases. The V gene's germline CDR1 is LNHNV and CDR2 YYDKDF (reference sequence). This CDR3 is built from 14 residues. Trimming at V came to 1 base and at J to 8 bases, leaving 5 bases not matched to a gene. CDR3 protein: CATSRGGQGKGYTL. CDR3 nucleotides: TGTGCCACCAGCAGAGGGGGACAGGGTAAAGGCTACACCCTC.

This clonotype occurred many times. The J gene is TRBJ2-7, the V gene TRBV28; D not resolved. Germline V lookup: CDR1 MDHEN, CDR2 SYDVKM. The V end lost 8 bases, the J end lost 6 bases, and 11 bases lay between the germline ends. CDR3 length equals 11 residues. In DNA, the CDR3 is TGTGCCAGCCACTCATCCCGCGAGCAGTACTTC. This translates into CASHSSREQYF.

This clonotype has ten or more counts. The chain carries TRBV2 and TRBJ1-2; D is unclear. Germline values: CDR1 SNHLY, CDR2 FYNNEI. V lost 6 bases and J lost 8, with 13 bases in between. The CDR3 is 12 residues long. The CDR3, as DNA: TGTGCCAGCAGCGCCAACCGGGTCGGCTACACCTTC. This codes for CASSANRVGYTF. The full variable domain, in which reference TRBV2 and TRBJ1-2 provide the parts outside the CDR3, is EPEVTQTPSHQVTQMGQEVILRCVPISNHLYFYWYRQILGQKVEFLVSFYNNEISEKSEIFDDQFSVERPDGSNFTLKIRSTKLEDSAMYFCASSANRVGYTFGSGTRLTVV.

Ten or more counts support this clonotype. The chain links TRBV10-1 to TRBJ1-1, with 7 bases fitting TRBD1. Losses at the gene ends were 6 bases for V and 4 bases for J; bases not matched to a gene: 2. CDR3 size: 12 residues. Germline assignment: CDR1 WNHNN and CDR2 SYGVQD (reference sequence). The CDR3 spells CASSGDSTEAFF. Written as DNA, the CDR3 is TGCGCCAGCAGCGGGGACAGCACTGAAGCTTTCTTT.

This clonotype was counted at least ten times. The V and J genes are TRBV11-2 and TRBJ2-7, with a tentative D call TRBD1 (5 bases). V was shortened by 5 bases and J by 0 bases, with 11 bases between the two germline ends. Per germline, CDR1 SGHAT and CDR2 FQNNGV. This CDR3 is 14 amino acids long. CDR3: CASSQSTDSYEQYF. CDR3 in DNA: TGTGCCAGCAGCCAATCGACAGACTCCTACGAGCAGTACTTC.

This clonotype was seen only a few times. The chain uses TRBV20-1 and TRBJ2-5; TRBD2 might be the D (5 bases). Per the germline V gene, CDR1 is DFQATT and CDR2 is SNEGSKA (reference sequence). V was trimmed by 1 base and J by 4 bases, leaving 16 bases between them. This CDR3 has 15 residues. The CDR3 DNA is TGCAGTGCTAGAGTGGAGGTGACGGTCCGAGAGACCCAGTACTTC. Encoded protein: CSARVEVTVRETQYF.

This clonotype was seen ten or more times. The V gene is TRBV2, the J gene TRBJ2-2; possible D gene TRBD1, 5 bases. The CDR3 is 13 residues long. Germline-derived CDR1 and CDR2 are SNHLY and FYNNEI. V shed 7 bases and J shed 6 bases, with 12 bases lying between them. CDR3 nucleotides: TGTGCCAGCAACTCCCTAGGGGCCGGGGAGCTGTTTTTT. Translating it yields CASNSLGAGELFF.

This chain joins TRBV5-1 and TRBJ2-2, with TRBD2 matching over 14 bases. The CDR3 spans 17 residues. Germline V CDR1 and CDR2: SGHRS, YFSETQ. The V and J ends lost 4 bases and 5 bases, in that order; junction bases with no gene match: 7. DNA for the CDR3: TGCGCCAGCAGCAGCCAAGGGACTAGCGGGAGTACCGGGGAGCTGTTTTTT. This codes for CASSSQGTSGSTGELFF.

This clonotype was seen ten or more times. The chain joins TRBV30 to TRBJ2-1; TRBD2 is a possible D gene (6 bases). V was trimmed by 2 bases and J by 9 bases, leaving 11 bases between them. CDR1 is GTSNPN and CDR2 is SVGIG in the germline V gene (reference sequence). The CDR3 is made up of 12 amino acids. CDR3 loop: CAWSWGVSEQFF. CDR3 in DNA: TGTGCCTGGAGTTGGGGGGTCAGTGAGCAGTTCTTC.

This clonotype was observed many times. The V call is TRBV12-3 or TRBV12-4, the J call TRBJ2-3; 9 positions agree with TRBD1. With 3 bases clipped from V and 1 base from J, the junction kept 2 bases outside the gene matches. The CDR3 has 15 residues. Written as DNA, the CDR3 is TGTGCCAGCAGTTTCGGACAGGGGCGCACAGATACGCAGTATTTT. As protein: CASSFGQGRTDTQYF.

This clonotype came up many times. This chain joins TRBV6-9 and TRBJ1-5; no clear D gene. V lost 2 bases, J lost 1 base, and 9 bases lay in between. Germline V CDR1 and CDR2: MNHGY, SVAAGI. The CDR3 length is 15 residues. The CDR3 DNA follows: TGTGCCAGCAGTTATGGGGTCGCGAGCAATCAGCCCCAGCATTTT. Its protein is CASSYGVASNQPQHF.

This clonotype was recorded many times. One end of the junction fails to match germline, which may point to a read error. This chain joins TRBV5-1 and TRBJ1-1, with D possibly TRBD1 on 5 matching bases. Germline loops: CDR1 SGHRS, CDR2 YFSETQ. CDR3 length: 14 amino acids. In DNA, the CDR3 is TGCGCCAGCAGCTTAGACAGACTGAACTCTGAAGCTTTCTTT. It yields the protein CASSLDRLNSEAFF.

This clonotype appeared many times. This sequence joins TRBV3-1 and TRBJ2-5; 7 bases align to TRBD2. Germline V gene lookup returns CDR1 LGHDT and CDR2 YNNKEL (reference sequence). The J segment lost 5 bases and the V segment lost 4 bases, leaving 7 bases of the junction unmatched. The CDR3 sequence is 14 residues long. CDR3 sequence: CASSRIGAGETQYF. The CDR3 DNA reads TGTGCCAGCAGCCGGATCGGAGCGGGGGAGACCCAGTACTTC.

Ten or more counts support this clonotype. The CDR3 sequence: CASSFPGVTTYEQYF. CDR3 coding DNA: TGTGCCAGCAGCTTCCCAGGGGTTACGACCTACGAGCAGTACTTC. V gene TRBV7-9 combines with J gene TRBJ2-7; tentative D call: TRBD1 (6 bases). The germline V gene has CDR1 SEHNR and CDR2 FQNEAQ (reference sequence). The CDR3 runs to 15 residues. V lost 3 bases and J 2 bases, leaving 14 bases between the germline ends.

Details on this clonotype: One junction end disagrees with the germline gene, perhaps due to a read error. This chain connects TRBV15 to TRBJ2-5; the D gene is possibly TRBD1 (6 bases). The CDR3 has 15 amino acids. Germline lookup yields CDR1 LNHNV and CDR2 YYDKDF (reference sequence). CDR3 bases: TGTGCCACCAGCAGAGTACAGGGACGGCAAGAGATCCAGTACTTC. This sequence encodes CATSRVQGRQEIQYF.

This clonotype was counted only a few times. The V and J genes are TRBV20-1 and TRBJ1-2; 9 bases align to TRBD1. V was clipped by 2 bases and J by 6 bases; unmatched bases: 7. The CDR3 consists of 14 residues. Germline V gene sequence: CDR1 DFQATT, CDR2 SNEGSKA (reference sequence). The CDR3 loop is CSARTAGTGNGYTF. CDR3 sequence (DNA): TGCAGTGCTAGAACTGCCGGGACAGGGAATGGCTACACCTTC.

This clonotype showed up many times. The chain uses TRBV5-1 and TRBJ2-3; the D call may be TRBD1 or TRBD2 (6 bases each). Trimming took 4 bases from V and 4 from J, leaving 13 bases between them. The length of the CDR3 is 14 residues. Germline lookup yields CDR1 SGHRS and CDR2 YFSETQ. CDR3 sequence: CASSRAGGSDTQYF. The CDR3 coding sequence is TGCGCCAGCAGCCGCGCCGGGGGCTCAGATACGCAGTATTTT.

This clonotype has only a few counts. The chain couples TRBV11-2 to TRBJ2-6, with D perhaps matching TRBD2 (6 bases). This CDR3 is built from 17 residues. With 5 bases removed from V and 2 bases from J, the gap between germline ends came to 16 bases. Germline loops: CDR1 SGHAT, CDR2 FQNNGV. CDR3 sequence: CASSHIPGAAGANVLTF. DNA of the CDR3: TGTGCCAGCAGCCATATCCCGGGAGCAGCTGGGGCCAACGTCCTGACTTTC.

The chain links TRBV28 to TRBJ2-3, with D tentatively TRBD1 or TRBD2 (6 bases each). V was trimmed by 2 bases and J by 8 bases, leaving 14 bases between them. CDR1 MDHEN and CDR2 SYDVKM come from the germline V gene. The CDR3 covers 14 residues. The DNA of the CDR3 is TGTGCCAGCAGTTTAGCCGGGGGCATAAGTACGCAGTATTTT. This codes for CASSLAGGISTQYF.

Notes on this clonotype: An end of the junction does not agree with germline; a read error may underlie this. This chain connects TRBV7-2 to TRBJ1-3, with 8 nucleotides matching TRBD1. The CDR3 loop spans 15 amino acids. Germline V CDR1 and CDR2: SGHTA, FQGNSA. CDR3 DNA: TGTGCCAGCAGCTCCAGGGGGCCTTCTGGAAGCACCATATATTTT. Translation: CASSSRGPSGSTIYF.